The TCR beta chain under discussion was sequenced for a study of cytomegalovirus exposure and HLA in healthy donors. Study outcomes and limitations: Reports indicated that the classifier achieved high specificity and sensitivity in diagnosing cytomegalovirus status.

As to this clone: Its antigen is currently unknown.

The primer mix had 60 Vbeta and 13 Jbeta primers. Repertoires were generated with immunoSEQ multiplex PCR, while TCRdb's copy carries only in-frame clones and drops some. Of around 91,000 clones in the sample, more than 70% were seen once. The CDR3 extends over 15 amino acids. Germline V gene sequence: CDR1 MDHEN, CDR2 SYDVKM. J was trimmed by 10 bases and V by 5 bases; bases with no gene match: 13. As for the donors, each was a healthy bone marrow donor. This receptor was obtained from a male donor in good health and CMV-seropositive. The sample consisted of PBMCs. V gene TRBV28 combines with J gene TRBJ1-4, with 7 bases identical to TRBD1. The CDR3 DNA reads TGTGCCAGCAGTACTGAGAGAGGGGGCCGGGGAAAACTGTTTTTT. It specifies CASSTERGGRGKLFF.